The clone carrying this T cell receptor beta chain was seen more than once but under ten times. Its antigen is not known. Other DNA sequences in this sample translate to the same CDR3. It was with 60 Vbeta and 13 Jbeta primers that the PCR ran. Repertoires were generated with immunoSEQ multiplex PCR, while TCRdb's copy carries only in-frame clones and drops some. In the table there are roughly 140,000 clones, 75% to 80% of which are singletons. These data are taken from a study of cytomegalovirus exposure and HLA in healthy donors. Points from the study as a whole: For TCR beta chains, V- and J-gene trimming was later linked to a missense DCLRE1C variant.

V was trimmed by 4 bases and J by 2 bases, leaving 8 bases between them. CDR1 is SGHRS and CDR2 is YFSETQ in the germline V gene. The CDR3 spans 13 residues. The receptor comes from a woman aged 18-35 years in good health and CMV-seropositive. J is TRBJ2-3 and V is TRBV5-1; D is undetermined. The sequencing input was PBMCs. The CDR3 here is CASSPGDTDTQYF. Here the CDR3 DNA reads TGCGCCAGCAGCCCTGGAGACACAGATACGCAGTATTTT.